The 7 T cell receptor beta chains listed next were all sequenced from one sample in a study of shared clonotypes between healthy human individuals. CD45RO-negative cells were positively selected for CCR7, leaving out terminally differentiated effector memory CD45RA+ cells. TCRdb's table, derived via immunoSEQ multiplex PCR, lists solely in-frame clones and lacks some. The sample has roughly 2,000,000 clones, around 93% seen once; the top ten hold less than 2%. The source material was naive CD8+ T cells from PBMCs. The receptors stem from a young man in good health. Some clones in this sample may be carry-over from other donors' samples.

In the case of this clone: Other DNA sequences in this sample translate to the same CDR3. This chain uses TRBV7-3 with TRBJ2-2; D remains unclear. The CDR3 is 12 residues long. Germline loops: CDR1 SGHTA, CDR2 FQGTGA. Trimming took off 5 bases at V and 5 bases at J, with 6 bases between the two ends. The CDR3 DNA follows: TGTGCCAGCAGCCCTTTAACCGGGGAGCTGTTTTTT. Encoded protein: CASSPLTGELFF. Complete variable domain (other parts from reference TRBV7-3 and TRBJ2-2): GAGVSQTPSNKVTEKGKYVELRCDPISGHTALYWYRQSLGQGPEFLIYFQGTGAADDSGLPNDRFFAVRPEGSVSTLKIQRTERGDSAVYLCASSPLTGELFFGEGSRLTVL.

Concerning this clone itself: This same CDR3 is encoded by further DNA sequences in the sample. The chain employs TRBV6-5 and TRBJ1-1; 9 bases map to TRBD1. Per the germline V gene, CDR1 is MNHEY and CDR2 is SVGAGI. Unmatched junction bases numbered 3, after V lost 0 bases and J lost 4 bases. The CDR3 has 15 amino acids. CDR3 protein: CASSYSDRGATEAFF. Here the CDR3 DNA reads TGTGCCAGCAGTTACTCCGACAGGGGGGCCACTGAAGCTTTCTTT.

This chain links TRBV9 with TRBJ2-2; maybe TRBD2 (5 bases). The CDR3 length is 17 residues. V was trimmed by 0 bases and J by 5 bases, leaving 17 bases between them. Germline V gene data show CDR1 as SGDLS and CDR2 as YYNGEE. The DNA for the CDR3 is TGTGCCAGCAGCGTAGTTTCGGGAACGAGTTCTACCGGGGAGCTGTTTTTT. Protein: CASSVVSGTSSTGELFF.

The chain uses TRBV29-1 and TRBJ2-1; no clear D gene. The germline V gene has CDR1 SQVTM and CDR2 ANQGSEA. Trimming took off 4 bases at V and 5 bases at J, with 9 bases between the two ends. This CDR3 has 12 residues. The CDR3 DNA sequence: TGCAGCGTTGTATTGGGAAACAATGAGCAGTTCTTC. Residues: CSVVLGNNEQFF.

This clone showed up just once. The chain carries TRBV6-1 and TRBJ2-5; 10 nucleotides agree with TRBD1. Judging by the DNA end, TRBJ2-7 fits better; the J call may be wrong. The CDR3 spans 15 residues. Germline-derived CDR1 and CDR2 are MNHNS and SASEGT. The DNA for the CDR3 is TGTGCCAGCAGTGCCTTGACAGGGGGCGCGGGCGAGCAGTACTTC. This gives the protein CASSALTGGAGEQYF.

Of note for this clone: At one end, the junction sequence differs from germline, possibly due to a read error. The chain's CDR3 is CSVVVEENYGYAF. The CDR3 region has the DNA TGCAGCGTTGTTGTGGAAGAAAACTATGGCTACGCCTTC. The rearrangement links TRBV29-1 to TRBJ1-2; unclear D gene. CDR3 length: 13 residues. Germline values: CDR1 SQVTM, CDR2 ANQGSEA.

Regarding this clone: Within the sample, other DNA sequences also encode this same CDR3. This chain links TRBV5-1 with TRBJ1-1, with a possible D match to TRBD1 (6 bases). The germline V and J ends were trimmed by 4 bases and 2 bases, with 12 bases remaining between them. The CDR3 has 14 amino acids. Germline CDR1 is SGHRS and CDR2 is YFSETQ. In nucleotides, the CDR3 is TGCGCCAGCAGCCCAAGGGGGGGAAACACTGAAGCTTTCTTT. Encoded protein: CASSPRGGNTEAFF.